Listed here are 6 T cell receptor beta chains from one sample, sequenced in a study of cytomegalovirus exposure and HLA in healthy donors. This table comes from immunoSEQ multiplex PCR, and its TCRdb copy is limited to in-frame clones, with some not included. The table lists approximately 230,000 clones, about 90% of them singletons, with around 13% in the top ten. Sequenced sample: PBMCs. All receptors derive from a man aged 18 to 30 in good health and CMV-seropositive.

The chain carries TRBV18 and TRBJ2-7, with 7 nucleotides matching TRBD1. Trimming took 5 bases from V and 1 from J; bases not matched to a gene: 5. CDR1 is KGHSH and CDR2 is LQKENI in the germline V gene. The CDR3 runs to 14 residues. For the CDR3, the DNA is TGTGCCAGCTCAGGACGGACAGGATCCTACGAGCAGTACTTC. Translation: CASSGRTGSYEQYF.

The rearrangement links TRBV21-1 to TRBJ2-2; TRBD1 was called by the table and not checked on the DNA. TRBV21-1 is a listed pseudogene. The CDR3 loop spans 16 amino acids. Here the CDR3 DNA reads TGTGCCAGCAGCAACCTGAGGACAACGAACACCGGGGAGCTGTTTTTT. Residues: CASSNLRTTNTGELFF.

The sample holds one count of this clone. Other DNA sequences of this sample code for an identical CDR3. V usage is TRBV5-1 and J usage is TRBJ1-4, with D unresolved. CDR3 length: 14 residues. Germline lookup yields CDR1 SGHRS and CDR2 YFSETQ. The V end lost 2 bases, the J end lost 1 base, and 6 bases lay between the germline ends. The DNA of the CDR3 is TGCGCCAGCAGCTTCGGAGGAACTAATGAAAAACTGTTTTTT. It codes for CASSFGGTNEKLFF.

V is TRBV6-5 and J is TRBJ2-1, with D unresolved. Trimming took off 6 bases at V and 4 bases at J, with 4 bases between the two ends. Germline CDR1 and CDR2: MNHEY and SVGAGI. CDR3 length: 11 residues. CDR3 nucleotide sequence: TGTGCCAGCAGGGAGTACAATGAGCAGTTCTTC. Translated, it gives CASREYNEQFF.

The V gene is TRBV10-2, the J gene TRBJ1-5; the match to TRBD1 covers 7 bases. Germline V gene lookup returns CDR1 WSHSY and CDR2 SAAADI. The CDR3 runs 14 residues. The V and J ends lost 7 bases and 7 bases, in that order; junction bases with no gene match: 10. The CDR3 DNA reads as TGCGCCAGCAAACCGGGACAGCTCCCCCAGCCCCAGCATTTT. Its translation: CASKPGQLPQPQHF.

J is TRBJ2-1 and V is TRBV20-1; D gene unclear. There are 10 residues in the CDR3. Germline CDR1 is DFQATT and CDR2 is SNEGSKA (reference sequence). The V and J ends lost 2 bases and 7 bases respectively, with 3 bases between them. CDR3 coding DNA: TGCAGTGCTAGACTAAATGAGCAGTTCTTC. Its protein is CSARLNEQFF.